Below, 14 T cell receptor beta chains from the same sample are listed, as sequenced in a study of blood T cell repertoires in COVID-19 (TCRdb year 2020). The library came from the immunoSEQ multiplex PCR assay. TCRdb retrieved this table from immuneACCESS and kept in-frame rearrangements only. Not all clones are present; in checked studies, unresolved V genes account for under half, and no reason is known for the remainder. In this sample the table shows 25,000 or so clones, roughly 89% of which occur a single time. The top ten hold around 3% of the sample. Sequencing was done on a sample of peripheral blood. All receptors come from a human donor in a cohort sampled during active COVID-19.

The V gene is TRBV5-6, the J gene TRBJ2-5; 7 nucleotides agree with TRBD1. This CDR3 spans 14 amino acids. The V gene end was trimmed by 2 bases and the J gene end by 4 bases; junction bases not matched to a gene: 5. The germline gives CDR1 SGHDT, CDR2 YYEEEE. This CDR3 is CASSFTGAPETQYF. CDR3 bases: TGTGCCAGCAGCTTTACAGGGGCCCCAGAGACCCAGTACTTC.

The gene calls are TRBV5-1 and TRBJ2-2, with 12 bases matching TRBD1. V trimming: 4 bases; J trimming: 5 bases; junction bases outside the gene matches: 9. The CDR3 totals 17 residues. CDR1 is SGHRS and CDR2 is YFSETQ in the germline V gene. CDR3 DNA sequence: TGCGCCAGCAGCGGGACAGGGGGCAGTTTAGAGACCGGGGAGCTGTTTTTT. As protein: CASSGTGGSLETGELFF. Looking up the rest from reference TRBV5-1 and TRBJ2-2 gives the full variable domain: KAGVTQTPRYLIKTRGQQVTLSCSPISGHRSVSWYQQTPGQGLQFLFEYFSETQRNKGNFPGRFSGRQFSNSRSEMNVSTLELGDSALYLCASSGTGGSLETGELFFGEGSRLTVL.

V is TRBV9 and J is TRBJ2-7; D is uncertain. V dropped 0 bases and J dropped 3 bases, with 7 bases sitting between them. The CDR3 is 13 amino acids. Germline V gene sequence: CDR1 SGDLS, CDR2 YYNGEE. The CDR3 coding sequence is TGTGCCAGCAGCGTAGGTACTAACTACGAGCAGTACTTC. This encodes CASSVGTNYEQYF.

CDR3 sequence: CAISPGGEKLFF. As DNA, the CDR3 is TGTGCCATCAGCCCAGGGGGCGAAAAACTGTTTTTT. V and J are TRBV10-3 and TRBJ1-4; 8 bases line up with TRBD1. The germline V gene encodes CDR1 ENHRY and CDR2 SYGVKD. There are 12 residues in the CDR3. V gave up 6 bases and J gave up 8 bases; unmatched junction bases: 2.

The chain has TRBV11-2 and TRBJ2-1; perhaps TRBD2 as D (6 bases). There are 15 residues in the CDR3. The V end was cut by 6 bases, the J end by 7 bases, with 19 bases between. From germline, CDR1 is SGHAT and CDR2 FQNNGV. The CDR3 DNA sequence: TGTGCCAGCAGATACGGATGGTCTGGGGGGAATGAGCAGTTCTTC. Residues: CASRYGWSGGNEQFF.

This chain links TRBV9 with TRBJ2-3, with 13 nucleotides matching TRBD2. Trimming cost V 4 bases and J 9 bases; bases outside gene matches: 8. Germline CDR1 SGDLS, CDR2 YYNGEE. This CDR3 region has 15 residues. The CDR3 loop reads CASSPRTSGSNTQYF. In DNA form, the CDR3 reads TGTGCCAGCAGCCCGCGGACTAGCGGGAGTAACACGCAGTATTTT.

J is TRBJ1-1 and V is TRBV28; 10 bases are shared with TRBD1. The V segment lost 2 bases and the J segment 6 bases; nucleotides outside the gene matches: 0. CDR3 length equals 13 residues. CDR1 is MDHEN and CDR2 is SYDVKM in the germline V gene. DNA for the CDR3: TGTGCCAGCAGTTTAGGACAGGGGGCTGAAGCTTTCTTT. This sequence encodes CASSLGQGAEAFF.

V and J are TRBV18 and TRBJ1-6; 11 bases are shared with TRBD1. Germline V gene sequence: CDR1 KGHSH, CDR2 LQKENI. This CDR3 contains 16 residues. V lost 3 bases and J lost 7; bases outside the gene matches: 5. Here the CDR3 reads CASSPGTGGKNSPLHF. Written as DNA, the CDR3 is TGTGCCAGCTCACCCGGGACAGGGGGAAAAAATTCACCCCTCCACTTT.

The chain uses TRBV7-6 and TRBJ2-6; no definite D call. Trimming stripped 3 bases from V and 0 bases from J, with 9 bases between. Looked up from germline, CDR1 is SGHVS and CDR2 is FNYEAQ. This CDR3 spans 16 amino acids. In DNA form, the CDR3 reads TGTGCCAGCAGCTTTGGGCGTTTCTCTGGGGCCAACGTCCTGACTTTC. Translating gives CASSFGRFSGANVLTF.

The genes are TRBV2 and TRBJ2-2, with D unresolved. This CDR3 comprises 11 residues. Trimming took 8 bases from V and 1 from J, leaving 2 bases between them. The germline CDR1 and CDR2 sequences are SNHLY and FYNNEI. The DNA of the CDR3 is TGTGCCAGCCAGAACACCGGGGAGCTGTTTTTT. This codes for CASQNTGELFF.

The V and J genes are TRBV2 and TRBJ2-5, with D possibly being TRBD2 (5 bases). Germline CDR1 SNHLY, CDR2 FYNNEI. The CDR3 length is 16 residues. The ends were cut back, 6 bases at V and 5 bases at J, with 22 bases in the middle. The CDR3: CASSGPGLARSETQYF. Written as DNA, the CDR3 is TGTGCCAGCAGCGGCCCCGGGCTAGCTCGTTCGGAGACCCAGTACTTC. The full variable domain, with the rest looked up from reference TRBV2 and TRBJ2-5, is EPEVTQTPSHQVTQMGQEVILRCVPISNHLYFYWYRQILGQKVEFLVSFYNNEISEKSEIFDDQFSVERPDGSNFTLKIRSTKLEDSAMYFCASSGPGLARSETQYFGPGTRLLVL.

This clone has a single count. The J gene is TRBJ2-7, the V gene TRBV5-1; 11 nucleotides match TRBD2. The CDR3 totals 14 residues. V trimming: 1 base; J trimming: 5 bases; junction bases outside the gene matches: 2. Germline V CDR1 and CDR2: SGHRS, YFSETQ. CDR3 DNA: TGCGCCAGCAGCTTGACTAGCGGGAGAGACGAGCAGTACTTC. Its protein is CASSLTSGRDEQYF.

The chain uses TRBV4-1 and TRBJ1-4; D is unresolved. The CDR3 is made up of 16 amino acids. CDR1 and CDR2 from the germline V gene are MGHRA and YSYEKL. Deletions cut 1 base from V and 4 bases from J, with 13 bases between. The CDR3 coding sequence is TGCGCCAGCAGCCAAGTCTTTCCGCAGATTAATGAAAAACTGTTTTTT. The encoded protein is CASSQVFPQINEKLFF.

The chain recombines TRBV6-5 with TRBJ2-5; a weak D match, TRBD2 (5 bases). Germline-derived CDR1 and CDR2 are MNHEY and SVGAGI. V lost 5 bases and J 2 bases, leaving 9 bases between the germline ends. The CDR3 has 13 residues. This CDR3 is CASSPPGQETQYF. In DNA, the CDR3 is TGTGCCAGCAGTCCCCCGGGACAAGAGACCCAGTACTTC.